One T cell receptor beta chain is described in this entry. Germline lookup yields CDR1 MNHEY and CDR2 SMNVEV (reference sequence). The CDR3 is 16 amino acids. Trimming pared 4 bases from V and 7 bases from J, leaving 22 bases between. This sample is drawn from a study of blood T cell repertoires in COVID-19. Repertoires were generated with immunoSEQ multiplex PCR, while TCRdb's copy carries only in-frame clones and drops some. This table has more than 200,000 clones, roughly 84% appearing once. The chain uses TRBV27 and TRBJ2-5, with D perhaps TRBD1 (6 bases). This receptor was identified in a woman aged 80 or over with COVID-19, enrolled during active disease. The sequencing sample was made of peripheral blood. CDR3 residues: CASSSPPGAASVTQYF. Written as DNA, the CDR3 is TGTGCCAGCAGTTCCCCCCCAGGGGCGGCGAGTGTGACCCAGTACTTC.